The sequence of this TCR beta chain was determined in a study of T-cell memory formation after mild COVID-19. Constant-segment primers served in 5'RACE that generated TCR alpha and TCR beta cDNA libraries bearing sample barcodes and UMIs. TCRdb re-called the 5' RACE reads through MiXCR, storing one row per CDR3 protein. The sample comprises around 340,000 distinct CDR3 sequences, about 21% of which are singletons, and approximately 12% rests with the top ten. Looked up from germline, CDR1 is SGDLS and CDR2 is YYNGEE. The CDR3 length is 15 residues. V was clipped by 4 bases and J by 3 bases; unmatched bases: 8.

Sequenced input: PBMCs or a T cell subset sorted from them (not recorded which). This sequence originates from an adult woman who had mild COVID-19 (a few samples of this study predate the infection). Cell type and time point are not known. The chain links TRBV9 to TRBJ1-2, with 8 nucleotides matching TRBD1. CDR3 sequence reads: CASSSRTGMDYGYTF. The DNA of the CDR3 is TGTGCCAGCAGCTCTCGGACAGGGATGGACTATGGCTACACCTTC.